Sequencing of this T cell receptor (beta chain) was carried out in a study of blood T cell repertoires in COVID-19. Study as a whole: The United States, Italy and Spain supplied acute and convalescent COVID-19 samples.

The CDR3 is 24 amino acids. Per germline, CDR1 KGHDR and CDR2 SFDVKD. The junction had 24 bases not matched to a gene; V was cut back by 2 bases and J by 5 bases. In terms of age and location, participants ranged from roughly 18 to 100 years and lived in under 30 US areas. Symptom resolution, clearance, or two negative PCRs marked the recovered donors of Cohort 3. This clone was recorded once. The method was immunoSEQ multiplex PCR; TCRdb's version includes in-frame clones alone and lacks a portion of them. The table lists 350,000 to 400,000 clones, approximately 92% of them singletons, with roughly 0.99% in the top ten.

This chain links TRBV24-1 with TRBJ2-3; 16 bases map to TRBD2. The sequenced sample consisted of PBMCs or T cells enriched from blood (not recorded which). The receptor comes from a man between 18 and 29 years old who had recovered from COVID-19. The CDR3 spells CATSDSAFGSGLAGGHEIRDTQYF. In DNA form, the CDR3 reads TGTGCCACCAGTGATTCGGCATTCGGATCGGGACTAGCGGGAGGGCATGAGATAAGAGATACGCAGTATTTT.